This T cell receptor (beta chain) appears in the sequencing data of a study of T-cell reconstitution after alpha-beta-depleted transplantation in children. About this clonotype itself: Its antigen is unknown.

Study-level findings and limits: Newly generated T cells supplied most T-cell counts and diversity one year post-transplant.

Germline V CDR1 and CDR2: DFQATT, SNEGSKA (reference sequence). The CDR3 consists of 15 residues. Trimming cost V 3 bases and J 6 bases; bases outside gene matches: 11. Researchers prepared the TCRbeta library using unique molecular identifiers, the study reports. Via MiXCR, TCRdb re-called the PCR reads, giving one row per CDR3 protein. The profile shows about 310,000 distinct CDR3 sequences, around 25% of them singletons. The TCR sequence derives from a male patient younger than 18 who had a stem cell transplant for acute lymphoblastic leukemia, so the T cells may come from the graft donor. The sample was PBMCs, mostly from graft donor cells, taken 180 days after TCRalphabeta/CD19-depleted stem cell transplant. The genes are TRBV20-1 and TRBJ2-5, with 9 bases lining up with TRBD2. CDR3 loop: CSASNGASGVKTQYF. The CDR3 bases are TGCAGTGCTAGTAACGGGGCTAGCGGGGTAAAGACCCAGTACTTC.